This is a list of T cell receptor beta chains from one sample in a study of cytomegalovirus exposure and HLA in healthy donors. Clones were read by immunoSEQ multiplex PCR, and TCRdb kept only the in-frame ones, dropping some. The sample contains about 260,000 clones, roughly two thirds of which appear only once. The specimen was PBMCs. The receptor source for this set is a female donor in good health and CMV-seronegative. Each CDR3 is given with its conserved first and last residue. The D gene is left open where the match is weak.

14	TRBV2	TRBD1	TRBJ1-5	CASSGDRGNQPQHF
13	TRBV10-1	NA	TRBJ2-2	CATEQGNTGELFF
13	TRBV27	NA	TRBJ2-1	CASSRDNYNEQFF
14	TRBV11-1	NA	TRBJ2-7	CASSSWRSSYEQYF
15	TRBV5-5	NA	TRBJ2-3	CASSFWEANTDTQYF
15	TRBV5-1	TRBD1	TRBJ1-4	CASSQVGQGKEKLFF
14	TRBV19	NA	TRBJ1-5	CASHGGHASQPQHF
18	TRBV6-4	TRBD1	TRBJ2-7	CASSGPGQVKSGNYEQYF
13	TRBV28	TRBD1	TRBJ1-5	CASTGTGGEPQHF
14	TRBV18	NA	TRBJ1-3	CASSRSTVMDTIYF
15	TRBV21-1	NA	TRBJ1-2	CASSKEARANYGYTF
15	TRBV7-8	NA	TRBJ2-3	CASSLDGSSTDTQYF
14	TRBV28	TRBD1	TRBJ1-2	CASSTDPDRGGYTF
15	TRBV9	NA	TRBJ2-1	CASSVRGSSYNEQFF
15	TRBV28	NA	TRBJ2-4	CASSLGRASKNIQYF
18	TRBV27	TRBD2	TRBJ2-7	CASSLWITTSGRSYEQYF
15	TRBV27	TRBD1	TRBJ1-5	CASSLSAGGLETQHF
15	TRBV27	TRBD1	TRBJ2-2	CASSSQGADTGELFF
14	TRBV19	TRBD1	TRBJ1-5	CASSTTGGNQPQHF
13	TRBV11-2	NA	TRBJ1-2	CASSLVFGGGYTF
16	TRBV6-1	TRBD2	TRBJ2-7	CASSEGWGLAGYEQYF
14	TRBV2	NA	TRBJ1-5	CASSGQGSNQPQHF
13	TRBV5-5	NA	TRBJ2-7	CASSRDRSYEQYF
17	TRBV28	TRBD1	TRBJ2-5	CASSLWEGQGETGTQYF
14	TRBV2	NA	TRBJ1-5	CASIRDRFIEAQHF
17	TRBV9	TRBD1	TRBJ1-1	CASSARPPGQGITEAFF
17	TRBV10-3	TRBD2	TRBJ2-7	CAISKGSGGRLDYEQYF
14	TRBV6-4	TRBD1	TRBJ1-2	CASSDPSGGAGYTF
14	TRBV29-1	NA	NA	CSVLFLDIPYEQYF
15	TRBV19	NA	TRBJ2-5	CASSQGLDLSETQYF
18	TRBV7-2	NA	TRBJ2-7	CASSLTLTKVVRVYEQYF
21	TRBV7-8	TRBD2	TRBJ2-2	CASSFGQGATSGRGRHGELFF
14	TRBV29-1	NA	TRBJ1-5	CSVEALYSNQPQHF
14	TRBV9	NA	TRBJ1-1	CASTEGGAGTEAFF
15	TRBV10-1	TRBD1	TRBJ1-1	CASSVSRGRSAEAFF
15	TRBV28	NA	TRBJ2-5	CASSRAAGSQETQYF
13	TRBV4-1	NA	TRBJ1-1	CASSQVGGTEAFF
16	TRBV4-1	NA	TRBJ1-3	CASSRGLLSSGNTIYF
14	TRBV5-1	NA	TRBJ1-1	CASSLTGMNTEAFF
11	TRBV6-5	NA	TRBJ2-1	CASSDNLEQFF
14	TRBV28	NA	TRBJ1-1	CASSLNRPRSGAFF
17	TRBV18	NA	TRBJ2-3	CASSPDLAAEQTDTQYF
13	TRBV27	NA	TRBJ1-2	CASSLRGLGGYTF
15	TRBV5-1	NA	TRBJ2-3	CASSFGGAGTDTQYF
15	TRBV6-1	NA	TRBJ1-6	CASSELTGLNSPLHF
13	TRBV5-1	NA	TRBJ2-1	CASSLAGDNEQFF
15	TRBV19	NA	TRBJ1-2	CASSIGQNSFYGYTF
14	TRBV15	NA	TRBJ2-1	CATSRVLLDNEQFF
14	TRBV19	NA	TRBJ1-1	CASSILTDGTEAFF
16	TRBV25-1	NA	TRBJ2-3	CASSESRASAWDTQYF
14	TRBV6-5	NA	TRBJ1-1	CASSRRQLNTEAFF
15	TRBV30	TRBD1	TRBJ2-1	CAWSGPDRAYNEQFF
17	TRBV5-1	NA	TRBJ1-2	CASSPSWGGTTHYGYTF
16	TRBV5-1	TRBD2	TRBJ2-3	CASSFKAGVVPDTQYF
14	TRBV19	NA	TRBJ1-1	CASSIGEVNTEAFF
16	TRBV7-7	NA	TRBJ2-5	CASSSWGLGYQETQYF
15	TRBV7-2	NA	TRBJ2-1	CASSLVGVGVDEQFF